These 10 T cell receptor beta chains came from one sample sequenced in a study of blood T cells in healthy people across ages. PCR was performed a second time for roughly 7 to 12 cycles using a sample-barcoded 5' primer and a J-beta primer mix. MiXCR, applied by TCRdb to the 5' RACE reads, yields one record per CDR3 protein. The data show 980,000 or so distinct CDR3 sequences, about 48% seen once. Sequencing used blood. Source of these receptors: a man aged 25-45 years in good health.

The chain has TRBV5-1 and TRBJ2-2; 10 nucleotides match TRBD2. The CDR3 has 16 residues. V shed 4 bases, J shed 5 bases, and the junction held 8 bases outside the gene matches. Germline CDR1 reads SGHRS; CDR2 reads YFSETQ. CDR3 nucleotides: TGCGCCAGCAGCCAACGGACTAGCGGAAGAACCGGGGAGCTGTTTTTT. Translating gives CASSQRTSGRTGELFF.

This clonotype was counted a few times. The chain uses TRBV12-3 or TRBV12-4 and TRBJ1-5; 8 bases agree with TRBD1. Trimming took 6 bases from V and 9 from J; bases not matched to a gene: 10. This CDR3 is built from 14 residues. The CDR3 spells CASSPRTGPWPQHF. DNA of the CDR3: TGTGCCAGCAGCCCCAGGACAGGGCCATGGCCCCAGCATTTT.

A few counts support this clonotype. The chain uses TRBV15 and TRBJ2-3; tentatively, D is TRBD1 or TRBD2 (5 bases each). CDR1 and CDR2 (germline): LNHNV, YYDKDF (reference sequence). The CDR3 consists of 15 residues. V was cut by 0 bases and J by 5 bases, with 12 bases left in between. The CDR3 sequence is CATSRDAGTVDTQYF. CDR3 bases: TGTGCCACCAGCAGAGATGCAGGGACCGTAGATACGCAGTATTTT.

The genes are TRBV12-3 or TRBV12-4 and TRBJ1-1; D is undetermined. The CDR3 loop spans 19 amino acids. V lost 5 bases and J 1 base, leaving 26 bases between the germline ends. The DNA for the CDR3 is TGTGCCAGCAGTCCACACCTGGGAGAGGGAAAGGATGGGAACACTGAAGCTTTCTTT. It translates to CASSPHLGEGKDGNTEAFF.

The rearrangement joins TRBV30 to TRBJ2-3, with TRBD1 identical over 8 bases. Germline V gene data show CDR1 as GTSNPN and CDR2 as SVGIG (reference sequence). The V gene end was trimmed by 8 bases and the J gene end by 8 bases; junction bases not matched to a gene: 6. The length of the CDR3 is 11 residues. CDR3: CAGTGDRTQYF. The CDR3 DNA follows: TGTGCCGGGACAGGCGACCGTACGCAGTATTTT.

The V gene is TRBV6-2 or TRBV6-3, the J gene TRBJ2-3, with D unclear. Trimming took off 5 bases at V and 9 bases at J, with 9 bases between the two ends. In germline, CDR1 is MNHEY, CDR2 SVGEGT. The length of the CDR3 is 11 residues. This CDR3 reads CASSRTSTQYF. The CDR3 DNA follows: TGTGCCAGCAGTAGGACGTCGACGCAGTATTTT.

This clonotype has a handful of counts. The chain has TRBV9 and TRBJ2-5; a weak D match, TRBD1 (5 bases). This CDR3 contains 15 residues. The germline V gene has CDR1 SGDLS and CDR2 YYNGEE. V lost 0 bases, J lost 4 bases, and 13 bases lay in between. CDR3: CASSVEARARETQYF. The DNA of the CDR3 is TGTGCCAGCAGCGTAGAGGCCAGGGCGCGAGAGACCCAGTACTTC.

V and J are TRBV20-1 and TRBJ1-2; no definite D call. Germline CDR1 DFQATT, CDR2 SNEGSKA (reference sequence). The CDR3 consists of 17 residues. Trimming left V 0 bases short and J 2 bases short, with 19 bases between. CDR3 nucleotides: TGCAGTGCTAGAGATGTGAGCGACATAGCCAAAAACTATGGCTACACCTTC. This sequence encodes CSARDVSDIAKNYGYTF.

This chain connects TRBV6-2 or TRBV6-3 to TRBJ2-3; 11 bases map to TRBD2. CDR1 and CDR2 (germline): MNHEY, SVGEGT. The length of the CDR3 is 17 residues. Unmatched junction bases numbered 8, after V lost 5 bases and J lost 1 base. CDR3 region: CASSPLGLAARTDTQYF. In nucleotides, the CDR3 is TGTGCCAGCAGTCCCCTGGGACTAGCGGCACGCACAGATACGCAGTATTTT.

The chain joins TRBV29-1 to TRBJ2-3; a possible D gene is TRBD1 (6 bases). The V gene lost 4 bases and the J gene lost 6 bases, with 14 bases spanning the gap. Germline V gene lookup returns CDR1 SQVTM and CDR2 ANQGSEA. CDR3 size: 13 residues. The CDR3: CSVARDKGDTQYF. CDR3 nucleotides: TGCAGCGTTGCACGGGACAAGGGGGATACGCAGTATTTT.